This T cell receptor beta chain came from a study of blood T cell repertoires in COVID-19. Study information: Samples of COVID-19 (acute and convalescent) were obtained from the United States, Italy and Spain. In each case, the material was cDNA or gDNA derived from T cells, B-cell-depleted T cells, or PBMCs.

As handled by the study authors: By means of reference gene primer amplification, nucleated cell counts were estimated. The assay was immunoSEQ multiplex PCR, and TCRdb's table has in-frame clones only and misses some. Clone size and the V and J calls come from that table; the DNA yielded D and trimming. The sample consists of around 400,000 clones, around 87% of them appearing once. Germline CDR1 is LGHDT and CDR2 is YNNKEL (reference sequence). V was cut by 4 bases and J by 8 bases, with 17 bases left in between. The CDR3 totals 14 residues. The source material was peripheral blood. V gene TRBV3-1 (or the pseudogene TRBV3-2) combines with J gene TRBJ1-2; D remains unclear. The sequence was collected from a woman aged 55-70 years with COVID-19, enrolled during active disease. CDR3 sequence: CASSPRNLANGYTF. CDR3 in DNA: TGTGCCAGCAGCCCCCGCAACCTAGCGAACGGCTACACCTTC.